One sample yielded the 14 T cell receptor beta chains listed below, sequenced in a study of blood T cell repertoires in COVID-19. Profiled with immunoSEQ multiplex PCR; TCRdb holds only in-frame clones, not every one. Of roughly 230,000 clones in the sample, 65% to 85% were seen once. Material for sequencing was PBMCs or T cells enriched from blood (not recorded which). Receptors originate from a man aged 50-59 years who had recovered from COVID-19.

This rearrangement joins TRBV30 to TRBJ1-6, with no clear D. Between the trimmed V and J ends, which lost 2 bases and 9 bases, there was a span of 14 bases. CDR3 size: 14 residues. The germline V gene encodes CDR1 GTSNPN and CDR2 SVGIG (reference sequence). The CDR3 sequence: CAWSPLVSISPLHF. CDR3 coding DNA: TGTGCCTGGAGTCCGTTGGTATCTATTTCACCCCTCCACTTT.

The chain uses TRBV5-1 and TRBJ2-7, with a tentative D call TRBD1 (6 bases). CDR1 SGHRS and CDR2 YFSETQ come from the germline V gene. Trimming stripped 0 bases from V and 6 bases from J, with 16 bases between. The CDR3 is made up of 15 amino acids. For the CDR3, the DNA is TGCGCCAGCAGCTTGGATGTTCAGGGGAGATTCGAGCAGTACTTC. Amino acid sequence: CASSLDVQGRFEQYF.

The gene calls are TRBV7-8 and TRBJ2-3; TRBD2 matches at 9 bases. Germline trimming cut 2 bases from V and 4 bases from J; bases unmatched to any gene: 7. This CDR3 has 16 amino acids. Germline-derived CDR1 and CDR2 are SGHVS and FQNEAQ. Written as DNA, the CDR3 is TGTGCCAGCAGCTTAACGGCGGGGGGGCGGCCAGATACGCAGTATTTT. Protein sequence: CASSLTAGGRPDTQYF. The variable domain in full, with the rest retrieved from reference TRBV7-8 and TRBJ2-3, is GAGVSQSPRYKVAKRGQDVALRCDPISGHVSLFWYQQALGQGPEFLTYFQNEAQLDKSGLPSDRFFAERPEGSVSTLKIQRTQQEDSAVYLCASSLTAGGRPDTQYFGPGTRLTVL.

V and J are TRBV5-6 and TRBJ1-2; D uncertain. Germline CDR1 reads SGHDT; CDR2 reads YYEEEE. Deletions cut 6 bases from V and 6 bases from J, with 15 bases between. CDR3 length equals 13 residues. Here the CDR3 reads CASIHGGEHGYTF. CDR3 sequence (DNA): TGTGCCAGCATCCACGGCGGGGAGCATGGCTACACCTTC.

The rearrangement joins TRBV19 to TRBJ1-2; D is uncertain. CDR3 size: 14 residues. The germline V and J ends were trimmed by 5 bases and 7 bases, with 17 bases remaining between them. Looked up from germline, CDR1 is LNHDA and CDR2 is SQIVND (reference sequence). CDR3 protein: CASSFRITGGGYTF. The CDR3 DNA follows: TGTGCCAGTAGTTTTCGGATCACCGGCGGTGGCTACACCTTC.

The CDR3 coding sequence is TGTGCCAGTAGTAACTCCGTCCGGCGGCTCTCTGGAAACACCATATATTTT. The encoded protein is CASSNSVRRLSGNTIYF. The chain carries TRBV19 and TRBJ1-3; D is uncertain. Germline V CDR1 and CDR2: LNHDA, SQIVND (reference sequence). CDR3 length equals 17 residues. V was clipped by 4 bases and J by 0 bases, with 16 bases between them.

CDR3 coding DNA: TGTGCCAGCTCACCTCCCCAGGGCAACGTCCTAAGGTACGAGCAGTACTTC. As protein: CASSPPQGNVLRYEQYF. V usage is TRBV18 and J usage is TRBJ2-7; D may be TRBD1 (5 bases). The CDR3 totals 17 residues. Between the trimmed V and J ends, which lost 3 bases and 4 bases, there was a span of 22 bases. Germline values: CDR1 KGHSH, CDR2 LQKENI. The full variable domain, with the rest looked up from reference TRBV18 and TRBJ2-7, is NAGVMQNPRHLVRRRGQEARLRCSPMKGHSHVYWYRQLPEEGLKFMVYLQKENIIDESGMPKERFSAEFPKEGPSILRIQQVVRGDSAAYFCASSPPQGNVLRYEQYFGPGTRLTVT.

V usage is TRBV29-1 and J usage is TRBJ2-5; perhaps TRBD1 as D (5 bases). V lost 4 bases to trimming and J lost 6 bases, with 18 bases between them. CDR1 is SQVTM, CDR2 ANQGSEA, per germline. The CDR3 covers 14 residues. The CDR3 DNA sequence: TGCAGCGTTGGTGCGCTAGAAAAGGGGAAGACCCAGTACTTC. Amino acids: CSVGALEKGKTQYF.

This chain joins TRBV15 and TRBJ1-2; D gene unclear. Germline CDR1 LNHNV, CDR2 YYDKDF (reference sequence). This CDR3 is built from 14 residues. Trimming took 7 bases from V and 3 from J, leaving 15 bases between them. This CDR3 is CATTLGSYDYGYTF. CDR3 bases: TGTGCCACCACGTTGGGGAGTTATGACTATGGCTACACCTTC.

This sequence joins TRBV5-1 and TRBJ1-5; D unclear. V shed 4 bases and J shed 8 bases, with 13 bases lying between them. The CDR3 extends over 13 amino acids. In germline, CDR1 is SGHRS, CDR2 YFSETQ. CDR3 DNA: TGCGCCAGCAGCGCCAACTCACTCGAGCCCCAGCATTTT. This translates into CASSANSLEPQHF.

The chain carries TRBV7-8 and TRBJ1-1; D call uncertain. This CDR3 region has 15 residues. Germline loops: CDR1 SGHVS, CDR2 FQNEAQ. V dropped 0 bases and J dropped 1 base, with 9 bases sitting between them. CDR3 sequence reads: CASSLAFSGNTEAFF. In DNA, the CDR3 is TGTGCCAGCAGCTTAGCGTTTTCAGGGAACACTGAAGCTTTCTTT.

The chain couples TRBV19 to TRBJ1-5; D is unclear. The CDR3 is 13 amino acids. Germline CDR1 LNHDA, CDR2 SQIVND (reference sequence). V was shortened by 6 bases and J by 7 bases, with 13 bases between the two germline ends. The CDR3 DNA is TGTGCCAGTAGGGGTGCAGCGAGGCAGCCCCAGCATTTT. Translation: CASRGAARQPQHF.

The CDR3 region is CASSADSGNTIYF. Written as DNA, the CDR3 is TGTGCCAGCAGTGCAGATTCTGGAAACACCATATATTTT. The V call is TRBV6-4, the J call TRBJ1-3; D ambiguous. The CDR3 has 13 residues. V lost 4 bases, J lost 1 base, and 5 bases lay in between. The germline CDR1 and CDR2 sequences are MRHNA and SNTAGT.

V is TRBV2 and J is TRBJ1-5; 7 bases are shared with TRBD1. J lost 7 bases, V lost 4 bases, and 7 bases had no gene match. CDR3 length: 14 amino acids. From germline, CDR1 is SNHLY and CDR2 FYNNEI. CDR3 residues: CASSGTGENQPQHF. The CDR3 region has the DNA TGTGCCAGCAGTGGGACAGGCGAAAACCAGCCCCAGCATTTT.